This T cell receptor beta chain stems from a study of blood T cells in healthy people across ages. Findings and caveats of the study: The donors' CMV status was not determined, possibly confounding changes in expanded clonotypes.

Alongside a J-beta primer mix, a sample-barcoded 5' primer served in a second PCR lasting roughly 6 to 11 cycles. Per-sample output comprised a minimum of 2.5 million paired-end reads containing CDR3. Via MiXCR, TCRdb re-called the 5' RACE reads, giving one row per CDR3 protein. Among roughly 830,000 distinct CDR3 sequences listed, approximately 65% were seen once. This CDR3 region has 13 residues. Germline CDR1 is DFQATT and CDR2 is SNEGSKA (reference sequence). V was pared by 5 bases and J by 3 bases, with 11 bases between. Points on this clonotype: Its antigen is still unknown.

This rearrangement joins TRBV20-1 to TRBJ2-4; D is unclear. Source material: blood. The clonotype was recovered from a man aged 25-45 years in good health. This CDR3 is CSAPQLVKNIQYF. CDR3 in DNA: TGCAGTGCTCCACAGTTAGTCAAAAACATTCAGTACTTC.